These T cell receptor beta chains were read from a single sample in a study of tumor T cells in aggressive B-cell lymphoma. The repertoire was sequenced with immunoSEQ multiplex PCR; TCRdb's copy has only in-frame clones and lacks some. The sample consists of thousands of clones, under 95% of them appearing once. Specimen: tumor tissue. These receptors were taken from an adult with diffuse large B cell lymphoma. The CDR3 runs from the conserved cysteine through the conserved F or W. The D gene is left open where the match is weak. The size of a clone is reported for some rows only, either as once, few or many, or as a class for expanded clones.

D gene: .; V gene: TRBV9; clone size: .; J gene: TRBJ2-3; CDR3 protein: CASSVYEGGRSTDTQYF; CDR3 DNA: TGTGCCAGCAGCGTATATGAGGGAGGCCGGAGCACAGATACGCAGTATTTT
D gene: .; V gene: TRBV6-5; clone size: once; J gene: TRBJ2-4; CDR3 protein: CASSYSKLAKNIQYF; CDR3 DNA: TGTGCCAGCAGTTACTCGAAACTAGCCAAAAACATTCAGTACTTC
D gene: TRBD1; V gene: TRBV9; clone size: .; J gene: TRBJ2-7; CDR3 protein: CASSPAPGQIYEQYF; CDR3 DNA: TGTGCCAGCAGCCCAGCCCCGGGACAGATATACGAGCAGTACTTC
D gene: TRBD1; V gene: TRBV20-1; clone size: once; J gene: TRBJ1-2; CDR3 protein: CSASDRVETF; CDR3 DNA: TGCAGTGCTAGCGACAGGGTGGAGACCTTC
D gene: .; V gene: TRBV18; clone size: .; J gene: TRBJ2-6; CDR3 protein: CASSPGQPGANVLTF; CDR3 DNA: TGTGCCAGCTCACCCGGACAGCCTGGGGCCAACGTCCTGACTTTC
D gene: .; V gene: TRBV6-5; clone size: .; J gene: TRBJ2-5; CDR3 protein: CASSYSWGQGETQYF; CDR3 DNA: TGTGCCAGCAGTTACTCGTGGGGGCAGGGGGAGACCCAGTACTTC
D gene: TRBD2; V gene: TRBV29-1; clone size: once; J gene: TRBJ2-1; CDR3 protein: CSVQRDLGEQFF; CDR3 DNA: TGCAGCGTCCAGCGGGATTTGGGCGAGCAGTTCTTC
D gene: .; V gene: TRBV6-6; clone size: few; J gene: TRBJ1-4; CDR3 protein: CASKTEAEKLFF; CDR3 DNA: TGTGCCAGCAAAACCGAGGCTGAAAAACTGTTTTTT
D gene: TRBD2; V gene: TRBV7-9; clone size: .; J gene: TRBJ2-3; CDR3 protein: CASSSKREGPADTQYF; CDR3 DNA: TGTGCCAGCAGCTCGAAGCGGGAGGGTCCGGCAGATACGCAGTATTTT
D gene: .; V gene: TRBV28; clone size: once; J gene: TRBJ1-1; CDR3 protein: CATRRVTEAFF; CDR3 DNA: TGTGCCACCAGGCGGGTAACTGAAGCTTTCTTT
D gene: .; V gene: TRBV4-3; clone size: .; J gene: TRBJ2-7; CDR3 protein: CASSQTLTYEQYF; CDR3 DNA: TGCGCCAGCAGCCAAACATTGACCTACGAGCAGTACTTC
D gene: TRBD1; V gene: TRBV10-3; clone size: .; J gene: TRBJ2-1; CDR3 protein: CAIGQGGNEQFF; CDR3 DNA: TGTGCCATTGGACAGGGCGGCAATGAGCAGTTCTTC
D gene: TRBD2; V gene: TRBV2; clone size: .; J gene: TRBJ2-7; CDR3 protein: CASSWASGSYEQYF; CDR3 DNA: TGTGCCAGCAGTTGGGCTAGCGGCTCGTACGAGCAGTACTTC